Presented here are 20 T cell receptor beta chains from one specimen sequenced in a study of CD8+ T cells in alopecia areata. Reverse transcribed after extraction, RNA yielded cDNA as the sequencing template. Method: immunoSEQ multiplex PCR; TCRdb's copy keeps in-frame clones and lacks some. This sample carries fewer than 200,000 clones, about 67% of them seen once, and the ten largest clones take over 10%. The starting material was CD8+ T cells sorted from blood, obtained at week 0. Receptor source: a human donor with alopecia areata.

This chain connects TRBV29-1 to TRBJ1-1; D might be TRBD1 (5 bases). The germline V and J ends were trimmed by 6 bases and 7 bases, with 15 bases remaining between them. CDR3 length equals 12 residues. Germline V gives CDR1 SQVTM, CDR2 ANQGSEA. In nucleotides, the CDR3 is TGCAGCGTCCTCGGGGGGTACAGTGAAGCTTTCTTT. Its protein is CSVLGGYSEAFF.

The chain uses TRBV29-1 and TRBJ2-1; tentative D call: TRBD2 (5 bases). The CDR3 covers 15 residues. The ends were cut back, 3 bases at V and 4 bases at J, with 16 bases in the middle. Germline CDR1 is SQVTM and CDR2 is ANQGSEA. CDR3 region: CSVDPSRLTYNEQFF. The CDR3, as DNA: TGCAGCGTTGACCCCAGCCGACTAACATACAATGAGCAGTTCTTC.

The rearrangement links TRBV30 to TRBJ2-7; D gene unclear. Per germline, CDR1 GTSNPN and CDR2 SVGIG (reference sequence). This CDR3 comprises 13 residues. V lost 0 bases to trimming and J lost 1 base, with 7 bases between them. CDR3 protein: CAWSVLSSYEQYF. CDR3 DNA: TGTGCCTGGAGTGTACTTAGTTCCTACGAGCAGTACTTC.

The sample holds a few counts of this clone. The rearrangement links TRBV29-1 to TRBJ1-2; D is perhaps TRBD1 (5 bases). Germline V gene data show CDR1 as SQVTM and CDR2 as ANQGSEA. Trimming cost V 0 bases and J 3 bases, with 11 bases left between them. The CDR3 is 14 amino acids. CDR3: CSVEDLRGDYGYTF. CDR3 in DNA: TGCAGCGTTGAAGATCTTCGGGGGGACTATGGCTACACCTTC.

This clone was counted between two and nine times. The V gene is TRBV28, the J gene TRBJ1-2, with D unresolved. The CDR3 spans 10 residues. Germline V gene lookup returns CDR1 MDHEN and CDR2 SYDVKM. V gave up 5 bases and J gave up 10 bases, with 8 bases separating them. This chain's CDR3 is CASSDEDYTF. The CDR3 DNA is TGTGCCAGCAGTGATGAGGACTACACCTTC.

The chain is built from TRBV29-1 and TRBJ2-3; 7 bases are a match to TRBD1. Germline lookup yields CDR1 SQVTM and CDR2 ANQGSEA. The CDR3 runs to 15 residues. V dropped 6 bases and J dropped 4; count of bases not matched to a gene: 13. In DNA form, the CDR3 reads TGCAGCGTCCCTGCAATGGGACAGCCTCCAGATACGCAGTATTTT. Translating it yields CSVPAMGQPPDTQYF.

This clone was counted a few times. J is TRBJ2-5 and V is TRBV13; D gene uncertain. V was shortened by 4 bases and J by 3 bases, with 15 bases between the two germline ends. CDR3 size: 15 residues. Germline values: CDR1 PRHDT, CDR2 FYEKMQ (reference sequence). CDR3 in DNA: TGTGCCAGCAGCTCCCGTAGGAGATCGGAAGAGACCCAGTACTTC. Encoded protein: CASSSRRRSEETQYF. Full variable domain (rest looked up from reference TRBV13 and TRBJ2-5): AAGVIQSPRHLIKEKRETATLKCYPIPRHDTVYWYQQGPGQDPQFLISFYEKMQSDKGSIPDRFSAQQFSDYHSELNMSSLELGDSALYFCASSSRRRSEETQYFGPGTRLLVL.

V is TRBV5-6 and J is TRBJ2-7; D is undetermined. The CDR3 length is 13 residues. The ends were cut back, 7 bases at V and 0 bases at J, with 11 bases in the middle. Germline CDR1 SGHDT, CDR2 YYEEEE. The CDR3 here is CASEGLSSYEQYF. In nucleotides, the CDR3 is TGTGCCAGCGAAGGGCTTTCCTCCTACGAGCAGTACTTC.

The chain uses TRBV5-1 and TRBJ1-2; D perhaps matches TRBD1 (6 bases). The V and J ends lost 4 bases and 4 bases respectively, with 20 bases between them. The V gene's germline CDR1 is SGHRS and CDR2 YFSETQ. The CDR3 is 16 residues long. The CDR3 region is CASSPSGSTGFYGYTF. DNA of the CDR3: TGCGCCAGCAGCCCCTCCGGATCGACAGGCTTCTATGGCTACACCTTC.

The V and J genes are TRBV9 and TRBJ2-3; maybe TRBD2 (5 bases). Looked up from germline, CDR1 is SGDLS and CDR2 is YYNGEE. The CDR3 totals 17 residues. With 3 bases removed from V and 4 bases from J, the gap between germline ends came to 21 bases. Here the CDR3 DNA reads TGTGCCAGCAGCGCCGCCGCTCGCGGGTTTCGGTCAGATACGCAGTATTTT. Residues: CASSAAARGFRSDTQYF.

The chain combines TRBV5-6 with TRBJ1-2; D may be TRBD1 (6 bases). Germline V gene sequence: CDR1 SGHDT, CDR2 YYEEEE. CDR3 length: 12 residues. V was pared by 8 bases and J by 4 bases, with 12 bases between. The CDR3 region is CASEGRGYGYTF. The CDR3 bases are TGTGCCAGTGAGGGCAGGGGCTATGGCTACACCTTC.

The gene calls are TRBV19 and TRBJ1-2; the D gene is possibly TRBD1 (6 bases). Trimming left V 5 bases short and J 0 bases short, with 10 bases between. Germline V lookup: CDR1 LNHDA, CDR2 SQIVND (reference sequence). CDR3 length: 14 residues. The CDR3: CASSPAGANYGYTF. Written as DNA, the CDR3 is TGTGCCAGTAGTCCGGCAGGGGCTAACTATGGCTACACCTTC.

This clone occurred a few times. The gene calls are TRBV7-9 and TRBJ1-5; no clear D gene. V lost 5 bases, J lost 6 bases, and 8 bases lay in between. This CDR3 is 12 amino acids long. The germline gives CDR1 SEHNR, CDR2 FQNEAQ (reference sequence). In nucleotides, the CDR3 is TGTGCCAGCAGCCCGGAGGGTCAGCCCCAGCATTTT. Translating it yields CASSPEGQPQHF.

The chain links TRBV7-8 to TRBJ1-2, with a possible D match to TRBD1 (5 bases). Germline values: CDR1 SGHVS, CDR2 FQNEAQ. This CDR3 is 18 amino acids long. Trimming pared 1 base from V and 0 bases from J, leaving 18 bases between. The CDR3: CASSLGPLPTEANYGYTF. CDR3 coding DNA: TGTGCCAGCAGCTTAGGGCCCTTACCGACAGAAGCTAACTATGGCTACACCTTC. The entire variable domain, with the rest obtained from reference TRBV7-8 and TRBJ1-2, is as follows: GAGVSQSPRYKVAKRGQDVALRCDPISGHVSLFWYQQALGQGPEFLTYFQNEAQLDKSGLPSDRFFAERPEGSVSTLKIQRTQQEDSAVYLCASSLGPLPTEANYGYTFGSGTRLTVV.

The genes are TRBV27 and TRBJ2-1, with 9 nucleotides matching TRBD2. The trim removed 7 bases at V and 8 bases at J, leaving 9 bases unmatched. Germline V gives CDR1 MNHEY, CDR2 SMNVEV (reference sequence). The CDR3 consists of 14 residues. The CDR3 is CASMRAGGFDEQFF. CDR3 nucleotides: TGTGCCAGCATGAGGGCGGGGGGGTTTGATGAGCAGTTCTTC.

This chain links TRBV27 with TRBJ1-2; D gene ambiguous. The CDR3 is 13 amino acids. V lost 7 bases to trimming and J lost 2 bases, with 11 bases between them. From germline, CDR1 is MNHEY and CDR2 SMNVEV (reference sequence). CDR3 DNA: TGTGCCAGCAAACCAGGAGGCAACTATGGCTACACCTTC. It is translated as CASKPGGNYGYTF.

This clone was counted a few times. The V and J genes are TRBV13 and TRBJ1-6; no reliable D call. CDR1 and CDR2 (germline): PRHDT, FYEKMQ (reference sequence). The CDR3 extends over 14 amino acids. The V end lost 0 bases, the J end lost 8 bases, and 8 bases lay between the germline ends. The CDR3 DNA follows: TGTGCCAGCAGCTTAGGGGGCATCGATTCACCCCTCCACTTT. It encodes CASSLGGIDSPLHF.

This chain uses TRBV19 with TRBJ1-2; D remains unclear. The CDR3 has 12 amino acids. In germline, CDR1 is LNHDA, CDR2 SQIVND (reference sequence). V was clipped by 9 bases and J by 0 bases, with 8 bases between them. This CDR3 reads CASQGTNYGYTF. The CDR3 DNA reads as TGTGCCAGCCAAGGAACTAACTATGGCTACACCTTC.

In nucleotides, the CDR3 is TGCGCCAGTATGAGGGGTACTGAAGCTTTCTTT. It specifies CASMRGTEAFF. This chain joins TRBV5-1 and TRBJ1-1; weak D call: TRBD1 (5 bases). Trimming took 8 bases from V and 5 from J, leaving 10 bases between them. Germline values: CDR1 SGHRS, CDR2 YFSETQ. CDR3 length equals 11 residues.

This clone appeared once. This sample also contains other DNA sequences that code for the same CDR3. This chain links TRBV29-1 with TRBJ1-2; no firm D call. The germline CDR1 and CDR2 sequences are SQVTM and ANQGSEA. The ends were cut back, 6 bases at V and 5 bases at J, with 10 bases in the middle. The CDR3 is 11 residues long. CDR3 region: CSVDGGYGYTF. CDR3 bases: TGCAGCGTCGACGGCGGGTATGGCTACACCTTC.